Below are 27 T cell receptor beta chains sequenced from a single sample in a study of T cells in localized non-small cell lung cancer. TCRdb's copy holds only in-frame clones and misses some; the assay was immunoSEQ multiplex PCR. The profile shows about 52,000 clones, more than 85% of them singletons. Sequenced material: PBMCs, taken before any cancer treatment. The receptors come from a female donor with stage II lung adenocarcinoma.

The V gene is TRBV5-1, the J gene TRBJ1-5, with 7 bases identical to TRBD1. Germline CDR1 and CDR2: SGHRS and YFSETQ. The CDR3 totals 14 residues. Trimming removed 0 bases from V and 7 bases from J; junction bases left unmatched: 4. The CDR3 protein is CASSLVAGGQPQHF. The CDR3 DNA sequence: TGCGCCAGCAGCTTGGTTGCAGGGGGACAGCCCCAGCATTTT.

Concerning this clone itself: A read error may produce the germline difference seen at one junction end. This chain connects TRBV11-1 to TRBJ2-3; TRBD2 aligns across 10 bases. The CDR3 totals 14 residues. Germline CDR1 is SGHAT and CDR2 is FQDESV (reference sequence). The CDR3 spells CASSLAGGHNTQYF. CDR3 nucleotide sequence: TGTGCCAGCAGTTTAGCGGGGGGCCACAATACGCAGTATTTT.

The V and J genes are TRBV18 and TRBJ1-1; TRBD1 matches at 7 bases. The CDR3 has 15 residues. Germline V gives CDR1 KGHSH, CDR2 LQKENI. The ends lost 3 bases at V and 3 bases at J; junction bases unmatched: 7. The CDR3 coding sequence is TGTGCCAGCTCACCTAGACAGGGTGGGGACACTGAAGCTTTCTTT. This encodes CASSPRQGGDTEAFF. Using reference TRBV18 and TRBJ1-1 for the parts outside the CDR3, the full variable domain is NAGVMQNPRHLVRRRGQEARLRCSPMKGHSHVYWYRQLPEEGLKFMVYLQKENIIDESGMPKERFSAEFPKEGPSILRIQQVVRGDSAAYFCASSPRQGGDTEAFFGQGTRLTVV.

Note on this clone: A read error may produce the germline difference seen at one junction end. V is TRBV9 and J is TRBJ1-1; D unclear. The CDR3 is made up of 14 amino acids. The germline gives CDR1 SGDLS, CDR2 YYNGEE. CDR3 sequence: CASSASLGNPEAFF. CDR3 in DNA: TGTGCCAGCAGCGCCTCCCTGGGGAACCCTGAAGCTTTCTTT.

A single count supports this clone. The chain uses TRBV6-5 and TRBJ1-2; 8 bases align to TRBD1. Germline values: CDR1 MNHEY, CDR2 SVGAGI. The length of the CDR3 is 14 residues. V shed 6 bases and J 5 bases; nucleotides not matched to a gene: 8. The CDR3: CASSPTGDFYGYTF. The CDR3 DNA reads TGTGCCAGCAGCCCGACAGGGGATTTTTATGGCTACACCTTC.

Here the CDR3 DNA reads TGTGCCAGCAGTTACATAGGGGAGTGGGGCACTGAAGCTTTCTTT. It yields the protein CASSYIGEWGTEAFF. The chain recombines TRBV6-5 with TRBJ1-1; maybe TRBD1 (5 bases). There are 15 residues in the CDR3. Trimming pared 2 bases from V and 4 bases from J, leaving 14 bases between. Germline V gene sequence: CDR1 MNHEY, CDR2 SVGAGI.

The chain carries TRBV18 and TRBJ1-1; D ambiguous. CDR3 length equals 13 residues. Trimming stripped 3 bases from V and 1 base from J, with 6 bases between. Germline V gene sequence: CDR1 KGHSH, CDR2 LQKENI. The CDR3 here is CASSPGQNTEAFF. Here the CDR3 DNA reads TGTGCCAGCTCACCGGGCCAGAACACTGAAGCTTTCTTT.

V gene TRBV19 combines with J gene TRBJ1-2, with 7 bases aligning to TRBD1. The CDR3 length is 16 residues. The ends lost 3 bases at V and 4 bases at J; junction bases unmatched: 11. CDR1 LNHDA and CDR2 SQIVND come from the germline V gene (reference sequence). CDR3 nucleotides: TGTGCCAGTAGTATTGGGCCCGGGACAGTTCGCTATGGCTACACCTTC. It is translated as CASSIGPGTVRYGYTF.

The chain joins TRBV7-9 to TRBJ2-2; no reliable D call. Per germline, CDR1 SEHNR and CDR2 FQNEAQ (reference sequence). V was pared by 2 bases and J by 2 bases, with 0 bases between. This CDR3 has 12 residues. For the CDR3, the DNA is TGTGCCAGCAGCTTAAACACCGGGGAGCTGTTTTTT. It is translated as CASSLNTGELFF. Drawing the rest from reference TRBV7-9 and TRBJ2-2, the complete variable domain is DTGVSQNPRHKITKRGQNVTFRCDPISEHNRLYWYRQTLGQGPEFLTYFQNEAQLEKSRLLSDRFSAERPKGSFSTLEIQRTEQGDSAMYLCASSLNTGELFFGEGSRLTVL.

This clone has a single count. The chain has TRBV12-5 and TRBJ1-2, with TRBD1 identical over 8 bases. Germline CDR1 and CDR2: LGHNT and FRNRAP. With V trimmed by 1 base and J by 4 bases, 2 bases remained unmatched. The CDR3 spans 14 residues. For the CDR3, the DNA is TGTGCTAGTGGTTTGGACAGGGGGGTCTATGGCTACACCTTC. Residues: CASGLDRGVYGYTF. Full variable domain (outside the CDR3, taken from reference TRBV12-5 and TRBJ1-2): DARVTQTPRHKVTEMGQEVTMRCQPILGHNTVFWYRQTMMQGLELLAYFRNRAPLDDSGMPKDRFSAEMPDATLATLKIQPSEPRDSAVYFCASGLDRGVYGYTFGSGTRLTVV.

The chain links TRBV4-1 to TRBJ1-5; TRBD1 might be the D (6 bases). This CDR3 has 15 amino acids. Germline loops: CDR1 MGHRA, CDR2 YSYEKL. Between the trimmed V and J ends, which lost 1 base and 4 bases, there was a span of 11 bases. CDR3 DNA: TGCGCCAGCAGCCAAGGGGGGCAGGCAAATCAGCCCCAGCATTTT. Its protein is CASSQGGQANQPQHF.

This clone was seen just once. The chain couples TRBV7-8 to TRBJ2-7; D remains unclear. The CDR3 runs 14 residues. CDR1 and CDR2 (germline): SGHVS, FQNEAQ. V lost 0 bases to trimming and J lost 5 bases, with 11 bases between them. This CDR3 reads CASSLAQTRHEQYF. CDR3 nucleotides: TGTGCCAGCAGCTTAGCACAGACGAGGCACGAGCAGTACTTC.

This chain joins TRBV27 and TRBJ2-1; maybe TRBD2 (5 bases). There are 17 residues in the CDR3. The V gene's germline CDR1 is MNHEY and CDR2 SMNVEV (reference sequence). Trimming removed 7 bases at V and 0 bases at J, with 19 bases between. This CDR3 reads CASTSPSGTSSYNEQFF. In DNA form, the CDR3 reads TGTGCCAGCACTTCTCCATCCGGTACTAGCTCCTACAATGAGCAGTTCTTC.

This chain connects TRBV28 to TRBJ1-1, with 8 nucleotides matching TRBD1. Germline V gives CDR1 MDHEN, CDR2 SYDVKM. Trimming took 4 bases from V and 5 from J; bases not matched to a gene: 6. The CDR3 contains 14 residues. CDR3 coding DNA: TGTGCCAGCAGTTCTTGGACAGGGTGGACTGAAGCTTTCTTT. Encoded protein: CASSSWTGWTEAFF. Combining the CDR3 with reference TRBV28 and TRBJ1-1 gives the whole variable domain DVKVTQSSRYLVKRTGEKVFLECVQDMDHENMFWYRQDPGLGLRLIYFSYDVKMKEKGDIPEGYSVSREKKERFSLILESASTNQTSMYLCASSSWTGWTEAFFGQGTRLTVV.

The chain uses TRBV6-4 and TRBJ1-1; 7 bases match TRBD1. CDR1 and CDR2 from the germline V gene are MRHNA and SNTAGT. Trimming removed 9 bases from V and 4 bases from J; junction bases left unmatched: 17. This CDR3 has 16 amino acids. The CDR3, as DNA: TGTGCCAGAACCGGGACAGAATCATTATGGGGCACTGAAGCTTTCTTT. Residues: CARTGTESLWGTEAFF.

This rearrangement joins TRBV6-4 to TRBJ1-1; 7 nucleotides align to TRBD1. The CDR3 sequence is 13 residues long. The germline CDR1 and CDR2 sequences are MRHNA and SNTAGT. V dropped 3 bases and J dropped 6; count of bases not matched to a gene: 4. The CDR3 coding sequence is TGTGCCAGCAGTGAGGACGGACAGGCTGAAGCTTTCTTT. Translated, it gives CASSEDGQAEAFF.

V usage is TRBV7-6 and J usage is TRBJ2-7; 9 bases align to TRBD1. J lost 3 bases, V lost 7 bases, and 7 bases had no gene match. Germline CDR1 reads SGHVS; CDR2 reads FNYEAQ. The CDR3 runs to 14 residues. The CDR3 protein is CASTVGTGYYEQYF. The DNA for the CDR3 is TGTGCCAGCACCGTCGGGACAGGGTACTACGAGCAGTACTTC.

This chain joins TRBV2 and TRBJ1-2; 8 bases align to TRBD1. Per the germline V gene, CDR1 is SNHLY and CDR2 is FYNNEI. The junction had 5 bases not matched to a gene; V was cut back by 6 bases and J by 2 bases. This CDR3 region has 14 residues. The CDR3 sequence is CASRLRTGNYGYTF. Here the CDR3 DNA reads TGTGCCAGCAGACTAAGGACAGGGAACTATGGCTACACCTTC.

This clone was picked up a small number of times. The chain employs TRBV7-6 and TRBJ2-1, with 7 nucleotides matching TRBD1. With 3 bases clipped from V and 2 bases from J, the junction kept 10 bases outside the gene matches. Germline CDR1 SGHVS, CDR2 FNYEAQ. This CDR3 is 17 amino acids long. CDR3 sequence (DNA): TGTGCCAGCAGCTTGGGAACCGGGACAGTGACCTACAATGAGCAGTTCTTC. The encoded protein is CASSLGTGTVTYNEQFF.

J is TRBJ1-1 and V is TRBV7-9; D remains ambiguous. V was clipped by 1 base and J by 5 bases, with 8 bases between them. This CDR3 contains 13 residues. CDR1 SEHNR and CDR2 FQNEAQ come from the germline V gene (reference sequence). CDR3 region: CASSLGGKTEAFF. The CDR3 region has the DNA TGTGCCAGCAGCTTAGGAGGGAAGACTGAAGCTTTCTTT.

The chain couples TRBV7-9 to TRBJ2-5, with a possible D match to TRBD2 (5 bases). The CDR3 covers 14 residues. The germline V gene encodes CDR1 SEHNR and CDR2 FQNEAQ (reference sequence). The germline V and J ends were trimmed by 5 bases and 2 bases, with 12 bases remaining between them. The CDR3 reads CASSNPGTQETQYF. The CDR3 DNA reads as TGTGCCAGCAGCAATCCGGGAACACAAGAGACCCAGTACTTC. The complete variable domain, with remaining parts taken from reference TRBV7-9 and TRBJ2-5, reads DTGVSQNPRHKITKRGQNVTFRCDPISEHNRLYWYRQTLGQGPEFLTYFQNEAQLEKSRLLSDRFSAERPKGSFSTLEIQRTEQGDSAMYLCASSNPGTQETQYFGPGTRLLVL.

The CDR3 DNA reads as TGTGCCAGCAGAACAGACAGGGGGCTTGTTGGCTACACCTTC. Encoded protein: CASRTDRGLVGYTF. The gene calls are TRBV2 and TRBJ1-2, with 10 bases identical to TRBD1. CDR3 length: 14 residues. Germline V gene sequence: CDR1 SNHLY, CDR2 FYNNEI. The J segment lost 7 bases and the V segment lost 6 bases, leaving 8 bases of the junction unmatched.

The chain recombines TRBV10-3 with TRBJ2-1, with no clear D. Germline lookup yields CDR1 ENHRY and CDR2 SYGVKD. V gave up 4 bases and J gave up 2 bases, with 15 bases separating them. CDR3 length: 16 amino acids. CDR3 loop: CAISAPSVGPYNEQFF. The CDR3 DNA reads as TGTGCCATCAGTGCCCCGAGCGTCGGGCCCTACAATGAGCAGTTCTTC.

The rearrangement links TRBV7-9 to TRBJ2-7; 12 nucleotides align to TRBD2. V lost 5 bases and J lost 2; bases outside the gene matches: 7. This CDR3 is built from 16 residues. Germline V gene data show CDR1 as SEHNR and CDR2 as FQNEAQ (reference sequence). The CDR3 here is CASSPQTSGGAYEQYF. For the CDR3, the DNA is TGTGCCAGCAGCCCCCAGACTAGCGGGGGAGCCTACGAGCAGTACTTC. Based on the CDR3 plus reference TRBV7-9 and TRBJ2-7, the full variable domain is DTGVSQNPRHKITKRGQNVTFRCDPISEHNRLYWYRQTLGQGPEFLTYFQNEAQLEKSRLLSDRFSAERPKGSFSTLEIQRTEQGDSAMYLCASSPQTSGGAYEQYFGPGTRLTVT.

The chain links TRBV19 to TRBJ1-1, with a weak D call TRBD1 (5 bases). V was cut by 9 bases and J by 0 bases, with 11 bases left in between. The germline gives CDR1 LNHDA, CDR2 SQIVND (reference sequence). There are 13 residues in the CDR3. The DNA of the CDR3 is TGTGCCAGCCACAGGTACATGAACACTGAAGCTTTCTTT. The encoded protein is CASHRYMNTEAFF.

CDR3 DNA: TGCGCCAGCAGCCCCGACCTACGACGGAGCTCCTACAATGAGCAGTTCTTC. The encoded protein is CASSPDLRRSSYNEQFF. The chain employs TRBV5-1 and TRBJ2-1; D is uncertain. The CDR3 is made up of 17 amino acids. The germline V gene encodes CDR1 SGHRS and CDR2 YFSETQ. The ends were cut back, 4 bases at V and 0 bases at J, with 17 bases in the middle. Full variable domain (missing parts from reference TRBV5-1 and TRBJ2-1): KAGVTQTPRYLIKTRGQQVTLSCSPISGHRSVSWYQQTPGQGLQFLFEYFSETQRNKGNFPGRFSGRQFSNSRSEMNVSTLELGDSALYLCASSPDLRRSSYNEQFFGPGTRLTVL.

In DNA form, the CDR3 reads TGTGCCAGCAGCTTCAGGGGGTACACTGAAGCTTTCTTT. Translated: CASSFRGYTEAFF. The chain has TRBV5-5 and TRBJ1-1; 7 positions agree with TRBD1. Looked up from germline, CDR1 is SGHKS and CDR2 is YYEKEE (reference sequence). V lost 2 bases, J lost 3 bases, and 1 base stayed unmatched. This CDR3 is built from 13 residues. Using reference TRBV5-5 and TRBJ1-1 for the parts outside the CDR3, the full variable domain is DAGVTQSPTHLIKTRGQQVTLRCSPISGHKSVSWYQQVLGQGPQFIFQYYEKEERGRGNFPDRFSARQFPNYSSELNVNALLLGDSALYLCASSFRGYTEAFFGQGTRLTVV.